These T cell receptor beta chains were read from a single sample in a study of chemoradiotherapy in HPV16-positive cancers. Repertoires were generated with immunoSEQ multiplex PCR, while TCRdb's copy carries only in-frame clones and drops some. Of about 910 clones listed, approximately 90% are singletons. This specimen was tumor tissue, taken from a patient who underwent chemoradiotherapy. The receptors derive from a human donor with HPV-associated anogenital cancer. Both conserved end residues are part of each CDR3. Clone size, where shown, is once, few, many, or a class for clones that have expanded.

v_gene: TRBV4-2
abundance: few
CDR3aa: CASSQDYRADTEAFF

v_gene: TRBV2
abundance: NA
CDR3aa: CASSEAGAGTGSADTQYF

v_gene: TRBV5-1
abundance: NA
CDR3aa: CASSLTGTANTEAFF

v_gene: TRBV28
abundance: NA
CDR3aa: CASSFQGGWNGYTF

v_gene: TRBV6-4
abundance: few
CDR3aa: CASSDRGGPTDTQYF

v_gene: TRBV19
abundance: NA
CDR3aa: CASSRPPMASYNQPQHF

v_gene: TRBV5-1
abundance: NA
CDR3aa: CASSVSGATEETQYF

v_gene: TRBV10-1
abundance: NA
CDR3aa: CASSTMPSRKTYGYTF

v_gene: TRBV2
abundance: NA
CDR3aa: CARDRGLLAFF

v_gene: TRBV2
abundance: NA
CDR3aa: CASSDNSGSREQYF

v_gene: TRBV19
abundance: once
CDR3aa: CASSIETGGWWNEQFF

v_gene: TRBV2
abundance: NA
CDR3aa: CASSDGRGVYEQYF

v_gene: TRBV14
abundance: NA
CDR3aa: CASSQRQGVGYGYTF

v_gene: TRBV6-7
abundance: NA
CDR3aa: CASSYSRQDPYEQYF

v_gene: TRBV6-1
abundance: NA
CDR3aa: CASLARDGTYNEQFF

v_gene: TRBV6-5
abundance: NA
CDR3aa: CASSRLGGRYEQYF

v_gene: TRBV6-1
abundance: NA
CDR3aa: CASSEKGDMSTDTQYF

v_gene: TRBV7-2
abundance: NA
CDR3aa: CASSSRDTNTGELFF

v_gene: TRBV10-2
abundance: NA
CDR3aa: CASSEPNQPQHF

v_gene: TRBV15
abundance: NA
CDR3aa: CATSRENSGANVLTF

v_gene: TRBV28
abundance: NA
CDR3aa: CASHPGTGYSNGYTF

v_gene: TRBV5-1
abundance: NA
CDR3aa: CASSQGGTVDLGGYGYTF

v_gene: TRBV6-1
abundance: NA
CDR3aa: CASSENGYGNTEAFF

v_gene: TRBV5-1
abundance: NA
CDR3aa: CASSPGLVADTQYF

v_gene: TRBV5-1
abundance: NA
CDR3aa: CASSLESGTVRKEQFF

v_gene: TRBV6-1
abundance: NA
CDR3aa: CASSSRTSQTGELFF

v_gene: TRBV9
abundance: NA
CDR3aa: CASSVSSGSYYEQYF

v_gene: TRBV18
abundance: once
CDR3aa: CASSPRTSGSTGELFF